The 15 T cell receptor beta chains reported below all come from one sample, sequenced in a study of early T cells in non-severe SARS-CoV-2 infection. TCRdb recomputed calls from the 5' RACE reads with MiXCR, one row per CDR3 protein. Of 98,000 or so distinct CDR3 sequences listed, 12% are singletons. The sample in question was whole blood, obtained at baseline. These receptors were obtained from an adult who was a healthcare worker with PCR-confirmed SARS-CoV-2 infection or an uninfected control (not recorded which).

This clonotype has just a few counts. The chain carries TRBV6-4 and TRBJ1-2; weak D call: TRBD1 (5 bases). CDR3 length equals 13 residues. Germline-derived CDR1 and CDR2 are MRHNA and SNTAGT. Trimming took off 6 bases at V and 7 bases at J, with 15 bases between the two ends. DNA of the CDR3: TGTGCCAGCAGCCCTACGGGGGAGAGTGGCTACACCTTC. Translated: CASSPTGESGYTF.

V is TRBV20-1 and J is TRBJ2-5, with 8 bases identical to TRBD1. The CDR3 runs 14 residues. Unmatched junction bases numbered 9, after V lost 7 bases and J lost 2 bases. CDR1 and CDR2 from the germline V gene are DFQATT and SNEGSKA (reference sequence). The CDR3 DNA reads TGCAGTGTCCCGGACAGGGTCGGGCAAGAGACCCAGTACTTC. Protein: CSVPDRVGQETQYF.

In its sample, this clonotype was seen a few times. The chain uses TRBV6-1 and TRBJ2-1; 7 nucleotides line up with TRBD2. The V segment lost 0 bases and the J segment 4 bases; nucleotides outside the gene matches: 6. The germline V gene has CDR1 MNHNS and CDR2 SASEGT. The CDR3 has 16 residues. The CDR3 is CASSEAIGGGYNEQFF. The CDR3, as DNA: TGTGCCAGCAGTGAAGCTATCGGCGGGGGATACAATGAGCAGTTCTTC.

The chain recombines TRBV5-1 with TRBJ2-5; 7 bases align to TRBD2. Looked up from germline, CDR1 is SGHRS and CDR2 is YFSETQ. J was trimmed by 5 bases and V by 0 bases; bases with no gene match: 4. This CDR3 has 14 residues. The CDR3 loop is CASSLELAMETQYF. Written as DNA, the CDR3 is TGCGCCAGCAGCTTGGAACTAGCGATGGAGACCCAGTACTTC. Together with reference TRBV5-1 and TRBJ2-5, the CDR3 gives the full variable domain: KAGVTQTPRYLIKTRGQQVTLSCSPISGHRSVSWYQQTPGQGLQFLFEYFSETQRNKGNFPGRFSGRQFSNSRSEMNVSTLELGDSALYLCASSLELAMETQYFGPGTRLLVL.

The chain's CDR3 is CSVGRGGTEAFF. In DNA, the CDR3 is TGCAGCGTTGGCAGAGGGGGCACTGAAGCTTTCTTT. This chain connects TRBV29-1 to TRBJ1-1; possibly TRBD1 for D (6 bases). The CDR3 spans 12 residues. Trimming left V 4 bases short and J 4 bases short, with 10 bases between. Germline CDR1 is SQVTM and CDR2 is ANQGSEA.

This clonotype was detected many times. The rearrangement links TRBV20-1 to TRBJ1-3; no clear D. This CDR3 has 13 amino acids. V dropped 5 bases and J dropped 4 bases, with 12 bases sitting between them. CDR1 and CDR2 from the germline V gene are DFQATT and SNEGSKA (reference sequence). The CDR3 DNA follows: TGCAGTGCTCGAGGGTCGGTCGGAAACACCATATATTTT. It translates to CSARGSVGNTIYF.

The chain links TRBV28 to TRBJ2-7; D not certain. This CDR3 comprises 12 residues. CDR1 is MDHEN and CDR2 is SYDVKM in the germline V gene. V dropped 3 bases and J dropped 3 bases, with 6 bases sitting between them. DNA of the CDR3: TGTGCCAGCAGTTTTGGGTACTACGAGCAGTACTTC. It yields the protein CASSFGYYEQYF.

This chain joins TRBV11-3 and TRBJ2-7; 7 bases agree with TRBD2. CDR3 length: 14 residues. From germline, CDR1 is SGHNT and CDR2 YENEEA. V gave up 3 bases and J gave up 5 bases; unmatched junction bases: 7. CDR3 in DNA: TGTGCCAGCAGCTTCCGGGGGAGGGACCACGAGCAGTACTTC. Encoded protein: CASSFRGRDHEQYF.

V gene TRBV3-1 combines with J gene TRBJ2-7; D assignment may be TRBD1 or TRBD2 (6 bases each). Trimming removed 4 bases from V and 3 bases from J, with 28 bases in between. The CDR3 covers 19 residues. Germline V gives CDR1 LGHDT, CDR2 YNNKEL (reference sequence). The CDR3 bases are TGTGCCAGCAGCCGCGCGTCCCGGGGGCGGCCCACCGGAGTCTACGAGCAGTACTTC. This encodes CASSRASRGRPTGVYEQYF.

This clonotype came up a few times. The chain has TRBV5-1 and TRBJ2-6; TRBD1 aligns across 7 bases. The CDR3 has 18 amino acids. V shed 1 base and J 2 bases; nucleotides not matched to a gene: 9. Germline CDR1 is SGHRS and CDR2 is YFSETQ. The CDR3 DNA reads TGCGCCAGCAGCTTGAGGTTTCAGGGGGAAACTGGGGCCAACGTCCTGACTTTC. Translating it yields CASSLRFQGETGANVLTF. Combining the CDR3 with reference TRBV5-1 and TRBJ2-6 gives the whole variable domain KAGVTQTPRYLIKTRGQQVTLSCSPISGHRSVSWYQQTPGQGLQFLFEYFSETQRNKGNFPGRFSGRQFSNSRSEMNVSTLELGDSALYLCASSLRFQGETGANVLTFGAGSRLTVL.

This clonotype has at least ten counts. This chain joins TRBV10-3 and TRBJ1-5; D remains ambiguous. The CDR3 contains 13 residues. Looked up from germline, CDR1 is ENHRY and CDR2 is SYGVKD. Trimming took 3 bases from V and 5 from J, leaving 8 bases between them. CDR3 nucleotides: TGTGCCATCAGTGACTTACGTGATCAGCCCCAGCATTTT. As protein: CAISDLRDQPQHF.

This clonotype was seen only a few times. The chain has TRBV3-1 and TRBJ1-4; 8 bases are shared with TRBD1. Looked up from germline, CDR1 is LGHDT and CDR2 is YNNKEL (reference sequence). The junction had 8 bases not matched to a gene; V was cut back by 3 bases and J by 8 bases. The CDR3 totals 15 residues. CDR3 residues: CASSQTQGGGEKLFF. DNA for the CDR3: TGTGCCAGCAGCCAGACACAGGGGGGCGGGGAAAAACTGTTTTTT. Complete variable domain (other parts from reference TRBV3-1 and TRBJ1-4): DTAVSQTPKYLVTQMGNDKSIKCEQNLGHDTMYWYKQDSKKFLKIMFSYNNKELIINETVPNRFSPKSPDKAHLNLHINSLELGDSAVYFCASSQTQGGGEKLFFGSGTQLSVL.

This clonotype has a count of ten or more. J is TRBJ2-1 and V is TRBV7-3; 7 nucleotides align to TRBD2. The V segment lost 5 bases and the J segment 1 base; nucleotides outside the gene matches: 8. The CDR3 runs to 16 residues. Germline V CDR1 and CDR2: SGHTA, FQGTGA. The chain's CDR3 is CASSPSGDGSYNEQFF. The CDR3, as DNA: TGTGCCAGCAGCCCGAGCGGGGACGGGTCCTACAATGAGCAGTTCTTC.

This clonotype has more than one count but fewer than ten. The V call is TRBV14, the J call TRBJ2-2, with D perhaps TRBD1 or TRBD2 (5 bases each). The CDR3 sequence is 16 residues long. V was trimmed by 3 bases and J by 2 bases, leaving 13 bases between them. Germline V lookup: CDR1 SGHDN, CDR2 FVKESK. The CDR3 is CASSQMGPTNTGELFF. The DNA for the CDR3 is TGTGCCAGCAGCCAGATGGGACCGACAAACACCGGGGAGCTGTTTTTT. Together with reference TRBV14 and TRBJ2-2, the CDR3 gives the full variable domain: EAGVTQFPSHSVIEKGQTVTLRCDPISGHDNLYWYRRVMGKEIKFLLHFVKESKQDESGMPNNRFLAERTGGTYSTLKVQPAELEDSGVYFCASSQMGPTNTGELFFGEGSRLTVL.

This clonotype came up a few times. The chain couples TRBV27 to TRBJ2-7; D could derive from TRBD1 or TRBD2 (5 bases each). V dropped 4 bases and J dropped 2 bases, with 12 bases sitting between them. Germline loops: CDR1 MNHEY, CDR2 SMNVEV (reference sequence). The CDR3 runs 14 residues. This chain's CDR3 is CASSSRSGPYEQYF. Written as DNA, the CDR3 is TGTGCCAGCAGTTCCCGATCGGGACCCTACGAGCAGTACTTC.